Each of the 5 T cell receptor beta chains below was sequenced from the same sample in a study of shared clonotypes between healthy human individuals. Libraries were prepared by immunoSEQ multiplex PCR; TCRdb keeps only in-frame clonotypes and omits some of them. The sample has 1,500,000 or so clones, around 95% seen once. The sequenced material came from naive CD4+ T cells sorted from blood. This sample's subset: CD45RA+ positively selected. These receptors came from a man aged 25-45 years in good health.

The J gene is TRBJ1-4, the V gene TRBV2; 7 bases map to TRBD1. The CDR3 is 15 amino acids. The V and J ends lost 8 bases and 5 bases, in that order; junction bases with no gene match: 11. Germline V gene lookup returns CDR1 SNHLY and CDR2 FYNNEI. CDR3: CASGDAGQKNEKLFF. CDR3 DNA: TGTGCCAGCGGGGACGCGGGACAGAAGAATGAAAAACTGTTTTTT.

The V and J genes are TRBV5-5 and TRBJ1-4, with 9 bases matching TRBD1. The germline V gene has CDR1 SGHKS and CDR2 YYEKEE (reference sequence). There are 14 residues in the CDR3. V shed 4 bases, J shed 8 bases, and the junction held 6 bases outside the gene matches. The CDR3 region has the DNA TGTGCCAGCAGCCTGGGACAGGGAAGGGAAAAACTGTTTTTT. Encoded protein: CASSLGQGREKLFF.

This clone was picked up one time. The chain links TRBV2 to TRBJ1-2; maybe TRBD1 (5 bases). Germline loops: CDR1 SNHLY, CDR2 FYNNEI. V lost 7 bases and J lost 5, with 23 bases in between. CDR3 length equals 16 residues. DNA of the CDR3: TGTGCCAGCAAGGGGTCTCGACAGCGGGTTCCTTATGGCTACACCTTC. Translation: CASKGSRQRVPYGYTF. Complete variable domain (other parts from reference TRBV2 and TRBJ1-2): EPEVTQTPSHQVTQMGQEVILRCVPISNHLYFYWYRQILGQKVEFLVSFYNNEISEKSEIFDDQFSVERPDGSNFTLKIRSTKLEDSAMYFCASKGSRQRVPYGYTFGSGTRLTVV.

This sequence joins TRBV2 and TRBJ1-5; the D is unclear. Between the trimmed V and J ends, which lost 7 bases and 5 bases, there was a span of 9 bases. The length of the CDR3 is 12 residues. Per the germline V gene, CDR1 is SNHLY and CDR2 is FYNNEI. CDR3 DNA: TGTGCCAGCAAGGATCTCGATCAGCCCCAGCATTTT. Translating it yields CASKDLDQPQHF.

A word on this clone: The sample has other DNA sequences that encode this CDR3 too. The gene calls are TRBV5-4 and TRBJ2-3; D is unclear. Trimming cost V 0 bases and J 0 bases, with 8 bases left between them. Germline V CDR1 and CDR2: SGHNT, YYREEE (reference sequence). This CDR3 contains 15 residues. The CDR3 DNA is TGTGCCAGCAGCTTGGAGGCCTCTAGCACAGATACGCAGTATTTT. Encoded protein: CASSLEASSTDTQYF.